This TCR beta chain was captured by sequencing in a study of patients and donors after allogeneic stem cell transplantation. This clonotype was counted a few times. V shed 4 bases and J 7 bases; nucleotides not matched to a gene: 13. The CDR3 is made up of 17 amino acids. From germline, CDR1 is LGHNA and CDR2 YNFKEQ. TCRdb passed the RT-PCR reads through MiXCR, listing each CDR3 protein once. The sample yields around 150,000 distinct CDR3 sequences, 30% seen once. The V gene is TRBV4-2, the J gene TRBJ1-6, with 7 bases aligning to TRBD1. This clonotype originated in a human donor who was either an allogeneic HSCT recipient or a stem cell or donor lymphocyte infusion donor (not recorded which). It is not recorded whose cells these are; they may come from a transplant donor. Specimen: blood, either unsorted or a sorted T cell fraction (not recorded which). The CDR3 DNA is TGTGCCAGCAGCCCCGGAGAGGGGGCGCCCAGGAATTCACCCCTCCACTTT. This translates into CASSPGEGAPRNSPLHF.